This T cell receptor (beta chain) was observed in a study of shared clonotypes between healthy human individuals. This CDR3 has 16 residues. V gave up 3 bases and J gave up 3 bases; unmatched junction bases: 7. Germline V gives CDR1 MGHRA, CDR2 YSYEKL. The repertoire was sequenced with immunoSEQ multiplex PCR; TCRdb's copy has only in-frame clones and lacks some. This table has approximately 2.4 million clones, nearly 97% appearing once. This sequence was found in a man aged 18 to 29 in good health. The V and J genes are TRBV4-1 and TRBJ2-7, with TRBD1 matching over 11 bases. The sample consisted of naive CD4+ T cells sorted from blood. The subset denotes: CD45RA+ positively selected. CDR3 coding DNA: TGCGCCAGCAGCCACCTTTGGGGACAGGGGGGCTACGAGCAGTACTTC. This gives the protein CASSHLWGQGGYEQYF.